These 25 T cell receptor beta chains were all obtained from the same sample, sequenced in a study of T cell changes during pregnancy in multiple sclerosis. TCRdb's copy holds only in-frame clones and misses some; the assay was immunoSEQ multiplex PCR. Among almost 40,000 clones, roughly 89% were seen once, and the ten largest hold 0.55% to 0.7%. Source: CD4+ T cells from peripheral blood mononuclear cells, taken in the second trimester of pregnancy. The origin of the receptors is a female donor in good health, enrolled as a control in a pregnancy study.

A single count supports this clone. The chain employs TRBV20-1 and TRBJ2-1; D remains unclear. CDR3 length: 10 amino acids. The germline V and J ends were trimmed by 4 bases and 9 bases, with 7 bases remaining between them. The germline gives CDR1 DFQATT, CDR2 SNEGSKA (reference sequence). CDR3 bases: TGCAGTGCTAACGGTGCTGAGCAGTTCTTC. Encoded protein: CSANGAEQFF.

This sequence joins TRBV5-6 and TRBJ1-3, with TRBD1 identical over 7 bases. Germline V CDR1 and CDR2: SGHDT, YYEEEE. The CDR3 contains 14 residues. Trimming at V came to 4 bases and at J to 5 bases, leaving 6 bases not matched to a gene. CDR3 DNA sequence: TGTGCCAGCAGCCCGACAGGGCGGAGAAACACCATATATTTT. It yields the protein CASSPTGRRNTIYF.

The chain recombines TRBV12-5 with TRBJ1-5; TRBD1 matches 7 bases. With 2 bases clipped from V and 7 bases from J, the junction kept 11 bases outside the gene matches. Germline values: CDR1 LGHNT, CDR2 FRNRAP. This CDR3 comprises 16 residues. CDR3 in DNA: TGTGCTAGTGGTTTGAGAGTAACAGGGGTGGGCCAGCCCCAGCATTTT. Translation gives CASGLRVTGVGQPQHF.

V and J are TRBV7-9 and TRBJ2-5; TRBD2 is a possible D gene (5 bases). Looked up from germline, CDR1 is SEHNR and CDR2 is FQNEAQ (reference sequence). This CDR3 has 15 amino acids. Trimming stripped 5 bases from V and 1 base from J, with 14 bases between. The CDR3 DNA reads TGTGCCAGCAGCCCCCGCCGGGCGGGCCAAGAGACCCAGTACTTC. This sequence encodes CASSPRRAGQETQYF.

The chain carries TRBV27 and TRBJ1-1; D remains ambiguous. From germline, CDR1 is MNHEY and CDR2 SMNVEV (reference sequence). CDR3 length: 14 residues. V lost 6 bases and J 0 bases, leaving 11 bases between the germline ends. CDR3 region: CASRVGGMNTEAFF. CDR3 coding DNA: TGTGCCAGCAGGGTGGGCGGGATGAACACTGAAGCTTTCTTT.

V is TRBV19 and J is TRBJ1-2, with 10 bases lining up with TRBD1. The V gene's germline CDR1 is LNHDA and CDR2 SQIVND (reference sequence). After removal of 7 bases from V and 5 bases from J, the junction contained 13 bases not matched to a gene. The CDR3 spans 16 residues. CDR3 nucleotide sequence: TGTGCCAGTACTCACCTTCTGGGACAGGGGTTATATGGCTACACCTTC. Protein: CASTHLLGQGLYGYTF.

The chain couples TRBV7-2 to TRBJ2-7, with 8 bases aligning to TRBD1. V lost 1 base to trimming and J lost 5 bases; unmatched junction nucleotides: 4. This CDR3 is 14 amino acids long. Germline V CDR1 and CDR2: SGHTA, FQGNSA. As DNA, the CDR3 is TGTGCCAGCAGCTTAGGGACAGGGTATCACGAGCAGTACTTC. It is translated as CASSLGTGYHEQYF.

In DNA, the CDR3 is TGCGCCAGCAGCCAGGGAGGGGGGGCGCGGGATACGCAGTATTTT. Encoded protein: CASSQGGGARDTQYF. V usage is TRBV4-3 and J usage is TRBJ2-3, with a possible D match to TRBD2 (7 bases). CDR3 length: 15 residues. Germline CDR1 reads LGHNA; CDR2 reads YSLEER. Trimming took 3 bases from V and 6 from J, leaving 16 bases between them.

The chain carries TRBV5-1 and TRBJ2-3; TRBD2 matches 10 bases. The V segment lost 2 bases and the J segment 4 bases; nucleotides outside the gene matches: 7. This CDR3 comprises 16 residues. Per germline, CDR1 SGHRS and CDR2 YFSETQ. CDR3 sequence reads: CASSFDPSGSPDTQYF. CDR3 in DNA: TGCGCCAGCAGCTTTGACCCTAGCGGGAGCCCAGATACGCAGTATTTT.

This chain links TRBV28 with TRBJ1-3, with D possibly being TRBD1 (5 bases). The germline gives CDR1 MDHEN, CDR2 SYDVKM. The CDR3 has 16 amino acids. V lost 3 bases to trimming and J lost 4 bases, with 16 bases between them. In DNA form, the CDR3 reads TGTGCCAGCAGTTTTTGGCTGGGGGGTGAAGGAAACACCATATATTTT. Protein product: CASSFWLGGEGNTIYF.

The chain has TRBV7-3 and TRBJ1-1; TRBD1 might be the D (6 bases). In germline, CDR1 is SGHTA, CDR2 FQGTGA. The CDR3 is 14 residues long. Deletions cut 4 bases from V and 4 bases from J, with 13 bases between. The CDR3 sequence: CASSSQGPATEAFF. The CDR3 bases are TGTGCCAGCAGCTCGCAGGGGCCGGCCACTGAAGCTTTCTTT.

The CDR3 is CASSRGGQTDTQYF. The CDR3 nucleotides are TGTGCCAGCTCACGTGGGGGCCAAACAGATACGCAGTATTTT. The rearrangement links TRBV18 to TRBJ2-3; D is perhaps TRBD1 (6 bases). Between the trimmed V and J ends, which lost 4 bases and 3 bases, there was a span of 11 bases. CDR3 length: 14 residues. Germline CDR1 is KGHSH and CDR2 is LQKENI.

The chain combines TRBV7-2 with TRBJ2-6, with 9 bases matching TRBD1. CDR1 is SGHTA and CDR2 is FQGNSA in the germline V gene. This CDR3 contains 18 residues. V lost 4 bases, J lost 3 bases, and 10 bases stayed unmatched. This chain's CDR3 is CASSSHRGRPFGANVLTF. The CDR3 DNA reads TGTGCCAGCAGCTCCCACAGGGGGCGCCCCTTTGGGGCCAACGTCCTGACTTTC.

The chain is built from TRBV10-3 and TRBJ2-7; D remains ambiguous. The germline CDR1 and CDR2 sequences are ENHRY and SYGVKD. The CDR3 covers 12 residues. Trimming pared 3 bases from V and 3 bases from J, leaving 6 bases between. The CDR3 DNA reads TGTGCCATCAGTGAACAAAGCTACGAGCAGTACTTC. This codes for CAISEQSYEQYF.

The V call is TRBV7-2, the J call TRBJ2-3; TRBD2 matches at 16 bases. Unmatched junction bases numbered 7, after V lost 5 bases and J lost 2 bases. The CDR3 length is 18 residues. Germline V gives CDR1 SGHTA, CDR2 FQGNSA. CDR3 in amino acids: CASSLMGTSGGVTDTQYF. As DNA, the CDR3 is TGTGCCAGCAGCCTCATGGGGACTAGCGGGGGGGTCACAGATACGCAGTATTTT.

V gene TRBV5-5 combines with J gene TRBJ1-5, with 8 nucleotides matching TRBD1. J lost 8 bases, V lost 3 bases, and 13 bases had no gene match. CDR1 and CDR2 from the germline V gene are SGHKS and YYEKEE (reference sequence). This CDR3 spans 16 amino acids. The CDR3 region is CASSSFDRGPIKPQHF. In nucleotides, the CDR3 is TGTGCCAGCAGCTCATTTGACAGGGGACCCATTAAGCCCCAGCATTTT.

The rearrangement uses TRBV7-9 and TRBJ1-1; 7 bases agree with TRBD1. The CDR3 is 15 residues long. The germline CDR1 and CDR2 sequences are SEHNR and FQNEAQ (reference sequence). Trimming at V came to 6 bases and at J to 1 base, leaving 8 bases not matched to a gene. This CDR3 reads CASSLQGSGNTEAFF. The CDR3, as DNA: TGTGCCAGCAGTCTACAGGGGTCGGGGAACACTGAAGCTTTCTTT. Drawing the rest from reference TRBV7-9 and TRBJ1-1, the complete variable domain is DTGVSQNPRHKITKRGQNVTFRCDPISEHNRLYWYRQTLGQGPEFLTYFQNEAQLEKSRLLSDRFSAERPKGSFSTLEIQRTEQGDSAMYLCASSLQGSGNTEAFFGQGTRLTVV.

The count of this clone is one. This chain uses TRBV5-6 with TRBJ2-3; a weak D match, TRBD2 (7 bases). With 2 bases removed from V and 5 bases from J, the gap between germline ends came to 15 bases. Germline assignment: CDR1 SGHDT and CDR2 YYEEEE. This CDR3 has 15 amino acids. CDR3 DNA sequence: TGTGCCAGCAGCTTCCGTGGGGGGGCCAGAGATACGCAGTATTTT. As protein: CASSFRGGARDTQYF.

The V call is TRBV5-1, the J call TRBJ2-5; 10 bases are a match to TRBD2. V lost 4 bases to trimming and J lost 2 bases; unmatched junction nucleotides: 5. Germline V gene lookup returns CDR1 SGHRS and CDR2 YFSETQ. CDR3 length: 15 amino acids. This CDR3 reads CASSPGLAVQETQYF. Here the CDR3 DNA reads TGCGCCAGCAGCCCAGGACTAGCGGTTCAAGAGACCCAGTACTTC.

The chain uses TRBV28 and TRBJ1-2, with 8 nucleotides matching TRBD1. CDR1 MDHEN and CDR2 SYDVKM come from the germline V gene. The CDR3 has 15 amino acids. V gave up 6 bases and J gave up 4 bases; unmatched junction bases: 10. The CDR3 DNA sequence: TGTGCCAGCAGAAAGAGGGGCAGGGGGCTCTATGGCTACACCTTC. Translating it yields CASRKRGRGLYGYTF.

The chain combines TRBV2 with TRBJ2-7; D not certain. The germline V gene encodes CDR1 SNHLY and CDR2 FYNNEI. The V end lost 2 bases, the J end lost 4 bases, and 3 bases lay between the germline ends. CDR3 size: 11 residues. The CDR3 sequence: CASSETYEQYF. The CDR3 coding sequence is TGTGCCAGCAGTGAAACATACGAGCAGTACTTC.

The chain links TRBV18 to TRBJ1-1, with 11 nucleotides matching TRBD1. Trimming cost V 2 bases and J 1 base; bases outside gene matches: 9. Germline CDR1 reads KGHSH; CDR2 reads LQKENI. This CDR3 region has 18 residues. CDR3 bases: TGTGCCAGCTCACCAACTCAAAGGACAGGGGGCCGGAACACTGAAGCTTTCTTT. It yields the protein CASSPTQRTGGRNTEAFF.

This clone was found a few times. The V and J genes are TRBV4-3 and TRBJ2-5, with D tentatively TRBD1 (7 bases). The V gene's germline CDR1 is LGHNA and CDR2 YSLEER. This CDR3 is 15 amino acids long. V was shortened by 0 bases and J by 5 bases, with 13 bases between the two germline ends. The CDR3 protein is CASSQDKGAGETQYF. As DNA, the CDR3 is TGCGCCAGCAGCCAAGATAAGGGGGCGGGGGAGACCCAGTACTTC.

The rearrangement joins TRBV14 to TRBJ1-6; 7 positions agree with TRBD1. Trimming took 4 bases from V and 14 from J; bases not matched to a gene: 5. CDR1 is SGHDN, CDR2 FVKESK, per germline. CDR3 length equals 12 residues. CDR3 nucleotides: TGTGCCAGCAGCCGAACAGGGGTGACCCTCCACTTT. Amino acid sequence: CASSRTGVTLHF.

The chain couples TRBV4-3 to TRBJ2-7; 7 bases are shared with TRBD1. V was clipped by 1 base and J by 3 bases; unmatched bases: 3. The germline V gene has CDR1 LGHNA and CDR2 YSLEER. The CDR3 extends over 14 amino acids. The CDR3 DNA reads as TGCGCCAGCAGCCAAGGACAGGGTTTCTACGAGCAGTACTTC. This sequence encodes CASSQGQGFYEQYF.